A single sample is the source of the 25 T cell receptor beta chains below, sequenced in a study of a mutant IDH1 vaccine in newly diagnosed glioma. As to time point: baseline, week 1 (first vaccination visit). This sample's treatment: pre-vaccination baseline after standard-of-care therapy. Sequenced by immunoSEQ multiplex PCR; TCRdb stores in-frame clones only, minus some. The table records approximately 67,000 clones, about 83% of them present only once. The source was peripheral blood mononuclear cells (PBMCs), collected from a glioma patient treated with radiotherapy, temozolomide or both. The source is a woman between 18 and 29 years old with glioma. Some clones in this sample may be carry-over from other donors' samples.

The chain is built from TRBV5-4 and TRBJ1-2, with D unresolved. Trimming took 4 bases from V and 0 from J, leaving 13 bases between them. CDR1 SGHNT and CDR2 YYREEE come from the germline V gene (reference sequence). CDR3 size: 15 residues. The DNA for the CDR3 is TGTGCCAGCAGCCTCACCGGGCAGGCTAACTATGGCTACACCTTC. Protein: CASSLTGQANYGYTF. The whole variable domain, filled in from reference TRBV5-4 and TRBJ1-2, reads ETGVTQSPTHLIKTRGQQVTLRCSSQSGHNTVSWYQQALGQGPQFIFQYYREEENGRGNFPPRFSGLQFPNYSSELNVNALELDDSALYLCASSLTGQANYGYTFGSGTRLTVV.

This chain uses TRBV28 with TRBJ1-5; D is undetermined. The germline V gene has CDR1 MDHEN and CDR2 SYDVKM. V gave up 2 bases and J gave up 3 bases, with 8 bases separating them. CDR3 size: 14 residues. The CDR3 reads CASSLVPNNQPQHF. In DNA form, the CDR3 reads TGTGCCAGCAGTTTAGTGCCCAACAATCAGCCCCAGCATTTT.

V gene TRBV7-9 combines with J gene TRBJ1-1; tentative D call: TRBD1 (5 bases). This CDR3 comprises 12 residues. V lost 1 base and J 9 bases, leaving 9 bases between the germline ends. From germline, CDR1 is SEHNR and CDR2 FQNEAQ (reference sequence). DNA for the CDR3: TGTGCCAGCAGCTTAGTTCGGGGACAAGCTTTCTTT. Its protein is CASSLVRGQAFF. Full variable domain (missing parts from reference TRBV7-9 and TRBJ1-1): DTGVSQNPRHKITKRGQNVTFRCDPISEHNRLYWYRQTLGQGPEFLTYFQNEAQLEKSRLLSDRFSAERPKGSFSTLEIQRTEQGDSAMYLCASSLVRGQAFFGQGTRLTVV.

The J gene is TRBJ1-2, the V gene TRBV2, with D uncertain. Between the trimmed V and J ends, which lost 3 bases and 5 bases, there was a span of 13 bases. Germline V gives CDR1 SNHLY, CDR2 FYNNEI. The CDR3 covers 14 residues. The CDR3 DNA reads as TGTGCCAGCAGTGATTGGGGAACGCGGTATGGCTACACCTTC. This codes for CASSDWGTRYGYTF.

CDR3 amino acids: CASSLRGDETQYF. The CDR3 region has the DNA TGCGCCAGCAGCTTGAGAGGGGACGAGACCCAGTACTTC. The chain recombines TRBV5-1 with TRBJ2-5; D is tentatively TRBD1 or TRBD2 (5 bases each). The CDR3 runs to 13 residues. The V end lost 1 base, the J end lost 5 bases, and 9 bases lay between the germline ends. The V gene's germline CDR1 is SGHRS and CDR2 YFSETQ.

The rearrangement uses TRBV7-9 and TRBJ2-7; tentative D call: TRBD2 (5 bases). This CDR3 spans 15 amino acids. V lost 1 base to trimming and J lost 2 bases, with 12 bases between them. CDR1 and CDR2 (germline): SEHNR, FQNEAQ (reference sequence). As DNA, the CDR3 is TGTGCCAGCAGCTTAGTCTCGGGGAGCCCCTACGAGCAGTACTTC. Its protein product is CASSLVSGSPYEQYF. The full variable domain, with the rest looked up from reference TRBV7-9 and TRBJ2-7, is DTGVSQNPRHKITKRGQNVTFRCDPISEHNRLYWYRQTLGQGPEFLTYFQNEAQLEKSRLLSDRFSAERPKGSFSTLEIQRTEQGDSAMYLCASSLVSGSPYEQYFGPGTRLTVT.

This clone showed up just once. The V call is TRBV2, the J call TRBJ2-5; 7 nucleotides match TRBD2. V lost 1 base to trimming and J lost 4 bases; unmatched junction nucleotides: 3. CDR1 is SNHLY, CDR2 FYNNEI, per germline. The CDR3 covers 14 residues. The CDR3 loop reads CASSEGWGGETQYF. CDR3 bases: TGTGCCAGCAGTGAAGGGTGGGGGGGAGAGACCCAGTACTTC.

This clone occurred once. The V call is TRBV10-1, the J call TRBJ2-7; possibly TRBD1 or TRBD2 for D (5 bases each). Germline V gene data show CDR1 as WNHNN and CDR2 as SYGVQD (reference sequence). The V end lost 0 bases, the J end lost 6 bases, and 12 bases lay between the germline ends. The CDR3 has 14 residues. The CDR3 reads CASSESGGGPEQYF. Here the CDR3 DNA reads TGCGCCAGCAGTGAGTCGGGTGGGGGACCCGAGCAGTACTTC.

V is TRBV5-1 and J is TRBJ2-5, with 7 nucleotides matching TRBD2. This CDR3 contains 15 residues. Germline CDR1 is SGHRS and CDR2 is YFSETQ. V shed 4 bases and J 2 bases; nucleotides not matched to a gene: 8. CDR3 amino acids: CASSPEGLVQETQYF. The DNA for the CDR3 is TGCGCCAGCAGCCCGGAAGGACTAGTACAAGAGACCCAGTACTTC.

This sequence joins TRBV19 and TRBJ1-3, with D unresolved. The germline V gene encodes CDR1 LNHDA and CDR2 SQIVND (reference sequence). The V end lost 2 bases, the J end lost 0 bases, and 11 bases lay between the germline ends. There are 16 residues in the CDR3. Here the CDR3 reads CASSIRTFGSGNTIYF. CDR3 bases: TGTGCCAGTAGTATAAGGACCTTCGGCTCTGGAAACACCATATATTTT.

This clone was observed a single time. The genes are TRBV6-1 and TRBJ2-2, with TRBD1 identical over 9 bases. This CDR3 has 15 amino acids. V dropped 5 bases and J dropped 4; count of bases not matched to a gene: 5. The V gene's germline CDR1 is MNHNS and CDR2 SASEGT. CDR3 nucleotide sequence: TGTGCCAGCAGTAACAGGGGGCTTGTCACCGGGGAGCTGTTTTTT. Its translation: CASSNRGLVTGELFF.

The chain recombines TRBV4-3 with TRBJ1-2, with D maybe TRBD1 (5 bases). V lost 0 bases, J lost 0 bases, and 14 bases lay in between. The V gene's germline CDR1 is LGHNA and CDR2 YSLEER. The CDR3 is 17 residues long. The CDR3 nucleotides read TGCGCCAGCAGCCAAGATCACGCAGGGAATCCTAACTATGGCTACACCTTC. Encoded protein: CASSQDHAGNPNYGYTF.

V gene TRBV6-1 combines with J gene TRBJ1-1, with no clear D. V gave up 9 bases and J gave up 0 bases, with 17 bases separating them. Germline CDR1 reads MNHNS; CDR2 reads SASEGT. The CDR3 is 15 residues long. As DNA, the CDR3 is TGTGCCAGTCTCGGGCAGATAACTTTGAACACTGAAGCTTTCTTT. Translating gives CASLGQITLNTEAFF.

V usage is TRBV7-8 and J usage is TRBJ2-5, with 10 bases identical to TRBD1. Germline V gene sequence: CDR1 SGHVS, CDR2 FQNEAQ. The CDR3 runs 15 residues. Trimming cost V 6 bases and J 2 bases; bases outside gene matches: 6. The CDR3 DNA follows: TGTGCCAGCAGGAGGACAGGGGGTCTGCAAGAGACCCAGTACTTC. This sequence encodes CASRRTGGLQETQYF.

V and J are TRBV6-1 and TRBJ2-7; the D is unclear. The CDR3 length is 15 residues. Trimming took 1 base from V and 0 from J, leaving 10 bases between them. CDR1 is MNHNS and CDR2 is SASEGT in the germline V gene. CDR3 sequence: CASSEGGTFSYEQYF. The CDR3 bases are TGTGCCAGCAGTGAAGGGGGAACCTTCTCCTACGAGCAGTACTTC.

V gene TRBV19 combines with J gene TRBJ1-5; tentatively, D is TRBD1 (6 bases). The V gene lost 5 bases and the J gene lost 6 bases, with 17 bases spanning the gap. This CDR3 is built from 15 residues. Germline V gene lookup returns CDR1 LNHDA and CDR2 SQIVND (reference sequence). CDR3: CASSGGPGGIQPQHF. The CDR3 nucleotides are TGTGCCAGTAGTGGGGGGCCTGGGGGGATTCAGCCCCAGCATTTT. The whole variable domain, filled in from reference TRBV19 and TRBJ1-5, reads DGGITQSPKYLFRKEGQNVTLSCEQNLNHDAMYWYRQDPGQGLRLIYYSQIVNDFQKGDIAEGYSVSREKKESFPLTVTSAQKNPTAFYLCASSGGPGGIQPQHFGDGTRLSIL.

This sequence joins TRBV7-3 and TRBJ2-1; D may be TRBD1 or TRBD2 (5 bases each). In germline, CDR1 is SGHTA, CDR2 FQGTGA. The CDR3 sequence is 17 residues long. Trimming removed 2 bases from V and 6 bases from J, with 20 bases in between. The CDR3: CASSLEGLPQGSNEQFF. The DNA of the CDR3 is TGTGCCAGCAGCTTAGAAGGACTGCCCCAGGGTTCCAATGAGCAGTTCTTC.

This chain connects TRBV5-6 to TRBJ2-2; D may be TRBD1 or TRBD2 (5 bases each). The CDR3 runs to 15 residues. Germline V lookup: CDR1 SGHDT, CDR2 YYEEEE. V lost 4 bases, J lost 7 bases, and 17 bases lay in between. In DNA form, the CDR3 reads TGTGCCAGCAGCCCGGGACGGGTTAACGGCGGGGAGCTGTTTTTT. Protein: CASSPGRVNGGELFF.

V usage is TRBV15 and J usage is TRBJ1-1, with TRBD1 matching 11 bases. Losses at the gene ends were 3 bases for V and 1 base for J; bases not matched to a gene: 4. CDR1 is LNHNV, CDR2 YYDKDF, per germline (reference sequence). CDR3 length: 16 amino acids. CDR3 sequence: CATSRDRGLGNTEAFF. The CDR3 bases are TGTGCCACCAGCAGGGACAGGGGGCTCGGGAACACTGAAGCTTTCTTT.

The rearrangement uses TRBV19 and TRBJ1-2; 9 bases are shared with TRBD1. Trimming cost V 10 bases and J 3 bases; bases outside gene matches: 12. This CDR3 is 15 amino acids long. Germline V gene lookup returns CDR1 LNHDA and CDR2 SQIVND (reference sequence). CDR3 residues: CATVPPGQGYYGYTF. The CDR3 bases are TGTGCCACCGTGCCCCCGGGACAGGGTTACTATGGCTACACCTTC.

The J gene is TRBJ2-2, the V gene TRBV5-1; TRBD1 is a possible D gene (6 bases). CDR3 length: 14 residues. Germline lookup yields CDR1 SGHRS and CDR2 YFSETQ. Trimming took off 3 bases at V and 1 base at J, with 7 bases between the two ends. CDR3 region: CASSSGQNTGELFF. In DNA form, the CDR3 reads TGCGCCAGCAGCTCGGGACAGAACACCGGGGAGCTGTTTTTT.

The chain couples TRBV20-1 to TRBJ2-1; D gene unclear. The CDR3 contains 10 residues. The V gene lost 5 bases and the J gene lost 7 bases, with 6 bases spanning the gap. From germline, CDR1 is DFQATT and CDR2 SNEGSKA (reference sequence). The CDR3 sequence is CSALRNEQFF. CDR3 sequence (DNA): TGCAGTGCTTTGAGGAATGAGCAGTTCTTC.

The chain carries TRBV7-9 and TRBJ2-3; the D gene is possibly TRBD2 (6 bases). The CDR3 length is 13 residues. V lost 3 bases and J 10 bases, leaving 14 bases between the germline ends. Germline loops: CDR1 SEHNR, CDR2 FQNEAQ (reference sequence). The CDR3 region is CASSFMVGGAQYF. The CDR3 DNA reads TGTGCCAGCAGCTTTATGGTGGGGGGAGCGCAGTATTTT. Looking up the rest from reference TRBV7-9 and TRBJ2-3 gives the full variable domain: DTGVSQNPRHKITKRGQNVTFRCDPISEHNRLYWYRQTLGQGPEFLTYFQNEAQLEKSRLLSDRFSAERPKGSFSTLEIQRTEQGDSAMYLCASSFMVGGAQYFGPGTRLTVL.

The chain carries TRBV4-3 and TRBJ2-1, with 10 nucleotides matching TRBD2. This CDR3 spans 17 amino acids. The germline gives CDR1 LGHNA, CDR2 YSLEER. Trimming took 0 bases from V and 2 from J; bases not matched to a gene: 4. The CDR3 nucleotides are TGCGCCAGCAGCCAAGATCATCTAGCGGGAGCCTACAATGAGCAGTTCTTC. It encodes CASSQDHLAGAYNEQFF.

The chain links TRBV11-2 to TRBJ2-7, with D hard to call. This CDR3 region has 16 residues. V was pared by 3 bases and J by 0 bases, with 15 bases between. Germline V gives CDR1 SGHAT, CDR2 FQNNGV. DNA for the CDR3: TGTGCCAGCAGCTTTTCCCCTCGACCGCACTCCTACGAGCAGTACTTC. It translates to CASSFSPRPHSYEQYF.